These T cell receptor beta chains were read from a single sample in a study of T cell responses to AZD1222 COVID-19 vaccine. Assay: immunoSEQ multiplex PCR; the TCRdb copy retains only in-frame clones and omits some. The table lists some 140,000 clones, approximately 90% of them singletons, with about 3% in the top ten. This material consisted of peripheral blood, taken on day 0 of AZD1222 vaccination. All receptors derive from an adult in good health. Each CDR3 is given with its conserved first and last residue. The D gene is left open where the match is weak.

V	length	J	D	CDR3	DNA
TRBV19	15	TRBJ1-1	NA	CASSIDLVTNTEAFF	TGTGCCAGTAGTATAGATCTGGTTACGAACACTGAAGCTTTCTTT
TRBV27	15	TRBJ1-2	NA	CASSLSRQLLYGYTF	TGTGCCAGCAGTTTGTCCCGCCAGCTACTCTATGGCTACACCTTC
TRBV6-5	15	TRBJ1-1	TRBD1	CASSQRQGWGTEAFF	TGTGCCAGCAGTCAGAGACAGGGATGGGGCACTGAAGCTTTCTTT
TRBV12-3/TRBV12-4	13	TRBJ1-6	NA	CASSWTPGSPLHF	TGTGCCAGCAGTTGGACGCCCGGATCTCCCCTCCACTTT
TRBV5-1	15	TRBJ2-3	TRBD2	CASSLSTSGSDTQYF	TGCGCCAGCAGCTTGAGCACTAGCGGATCAGATACGCAGTATTTT
TRBV18	18	TRBJ1-1	NA	CASSPYFIGQAPNTEAFF	TGTGCCAGCTCACCGTATTTTATCGGGCAGGCGCCCAACACTGAAGCTTTCTTT
TRBV14	13	TRBJ1-6	NA	CASSLWPESPLHF	TGTGCCAGCAGCCTTTGGCCGGAATCACCCCTCCACTTT
TRBV6-2/TRBV6-3	11	TRBJ2-5	NA	CASSYGQTQYF	TGTGCCAGCAGTTACGGTCAGACCCAGTACTTC
TRBV27	13	TRBJ1-5	NA	CASSWGGDQPQHF	TGTGCCAGCAGTTGGGGGGGAGATCAGCCCCAGCATTTT
TRBV28	12	TRBJ1-6	NA	CASGELLSPLHF	TGTGCCAGCGGAGAGCTACTTTCACCCCTCCACTTT
TRBV7-7	17	TRBJ1-5	NA	CASSAGRLRSGNQPQHF	TGTGCCAGCAGTGCGGGCAGGTTGAGGTCCGGCAATCAGCCCCAGCATTTT
TRBV5-1	14	TRBJ1-1	NA	CASSSLPGDTEAFF	TGCGCCAGCAGCTCCCTTCCGGGAGACACTGAAGCTTTCTTT
TRBV6-2/TRBV6-3	13	TRBJ1-1	NA	CASSYSTFDRAFF	TGTGCCAGCAGTTACTCAACCTTCGACAGGGCTTTCTTT
TRBV11-2	15	TRBJ2-1	NA	CASSLVAGLGQEQFF	TGTGCCAGCAGCTTAGTTGCGGGACTTGGGCAGGAGCAGTTCTTC
TRBV19	13	TRBJ2-5	TRBD2	CASGGGRGETQYF	TGTGCCAGTGGGGGAGGGCGGGGCGAGACCCAGTACTTC
TRBV5-1	13	TRBJ1-2	NA	CASSLDIYYGYTF	TGCGCCAGCAGCTTAGACATTTACTATGGCTACACCTTC
TRBV4-2	16	TRBJ2-2	NA	CASSPNLKGGTGELFF	TGTGCCAGCAGCCCCAACCTCAAGGGGGGCACCGGGGAGCTGTTTTTT
TRBV4-3	14	TRBJ2-3	NA	CASSQDSSTDTQYF	TGCGCCAGCAGCCAAGACTCGTCTACAGATACGCAGTATTTT